These 4 T cell receptor beta chains were all obtained from the same sample, sequenced in a study of beta chain features in type 1 diabetes. Sequenced material consisted of expressed TCRB transcripts (all of the isolated RNA was reverse transcribed). Produced via immunoSEQ multiplex PCR; TCRdb's table is partial and in-frame only. The sample has about 320,000 clones, approximately 15% seen once. The sample was central memory CD4+ T cells from blood. The receptors come from a man aged 25-40 years in good health.

CDR3 DNA: TGTGCCAGCAGCATGCGTGAGACCCAGTACTTC. Its protein product is CASSMRETQYF. The chain couples TRBV7-2 to TRBJ2-5; D not resolved. In germline, CDR1 is SGHTA, CDR2 FQGNSA. Trimming took off 5 bases at V and 5 bases at J, with 6 bases between the two ends. This CDR3 is built from 11 residues.

J is TRBJ2-2 and V is TRBV18; the D is unclear. CDR1 and CDR2 (germline): KGHSH, LQKENI. Trimming shortened V by 1 base and J by 0 bases, and 3 bases separated the two germline ends. The CDR3 consists of 14 residues. The DNA of the CDR3 is TGTGCCAGCTCACCACGGACGAACACCGGGGAGCTGTTTTTT. Its protein is CASSPRTNTGELFF.

The gene calls are TRBV30 and TRBJ2-3; D uncertain. The germline V and J ends were trimmed by 1 base and 5 bases, with 4 bases remaining between them. The CDR3 consists of 11 residues. Germline CDR1 is GTSNPN and CDR2 is SVGIG (reference sequence). This CDR3 reads CAWSEVDTQYF. The CDR3 nucleotides are TGTGCCTGGAGTGAGGTAGATACGCAGTATTTT.

This clone was recorded only once. The chain employs TRBV7-2 and TRBJ1-2, with D maybe TRBD1 (5 bases). V lost 5 bases and J lost 3, with 13 bases in between. The CDR3 is made up of 14 amino acids. The germline V gene has CDR1 SGHTA and CDR2 FQGNSA. DNA for the CDR3: TGTGCCAGCAGCGACTCAGGGACCCACTATGGCTACACCTTC. It encodes CASSDSGTHYGYTF.